This is a list of T cell receptor beta chains from one sample in a study of regulatory T cells in long-lasting Graves disease. TCRdb reanalysed the multiplex PCR reads using MiXCR and keeps one entry per CDR3 protein. The sample shows about 460,000 distinct CDR3 sequences, 12% to 15% of them seen only once. Separately, the same data were catalogued under a study of T cells in Graves' hyperthyroidism and ophthalmopathy.

Specimen: peripheral blood mononuclear cells (PBMCs), collected at new diagnosis, from a patient treated with antithyroid drugs. These receptors originate from a woman aged 50 to 60 with Graves disease. Both conserved end residues are part of each CDR3. D genes are given only for firm matches. Clone size is not always given. Where it is, it says once, few, many or a class for expanded clones.

>TRBV5-1|many|TRBJ1-2|TRBD1
TGCGCCAGCAGCGTAGGACAGGGTGGTGGCTACACCTTC
CASSVGQGGGYTF
>TRBV5-1|NA|TRBJ1-6|TRBD1
TGCGCCAGCAGCATAGGACAGGTCAATTCACCCCTCCACTTT
CASSIGQVNSPLHF
>TRBV20-1|NA|TRBJ1-1|NA
TGCAGTGCCCCCCGCGCACCTGACATGAACACTGAAGCTTTCTTT
CSAPRAPDMNTEAFF
>TRBV4-1|few|TRBJ1-4|TRBD1
TGCGCCAGCAGCCAACCGGGACAGGGGCATGAAAAACTGTTTTTT
CASSQPGQGHEKLFF
>TRBV5-1|many|TRBJ2-3|TRBD2
TGCGCCAGCAGCCCCGGGACTAGCGGTGCAGATACGCAGTATTTT
CASSPGTSGADTQYF
>TRBV18|NA|TRBJ2-3|NA
TGTGCCAGCTCACCGCGAGGGGTAGCTCCCAGTTTCACAGATACGCAGTATTTT
CASSPRGVAPSFTDTQYF
>TRBV28|many|TRBJ1-2|TRBD1
TGTGCCAGCAGTTCCGGACAGGTCTATGGCTACACCTTC
CASSSGQVYGYTF
>TRBV18|NA|TRBJ1-3|TRBD1
TGTGCCAGCTCCTTCGGGACAGACAACCGAAACACCATATATTTT
CASSFGTDNRNTIYF
>TRBV28|many|TRBJ2-3|NA
TGTGCCAGCAGCTTAACGGGTTCAGATACGCAGTATTTT
CASSLTGSDTQYF
>TRBV19|NA|TRBJ2-2|NA
TGTGCCAGTAGTATAGGAGGAAGTAACCCCACCGGGGAGCTGTTTTTT
CASSIGGSNPTGELFF
>TRBV24-1|NA|TRBJ2-2|NA
TGTGCCACCAGGGAACAGGGAAACACCGGGGAGCTGTTTTTT
CATREQGNTGELFF
>TRBV12-3/TRBV12-4|many|TRBJ1-1|NA
TGTGCCAGCAGTTTAGGGCAGGACACTGAAGCTTTCTTT
CASSLGQDTEAFF
>TRBV11-2|many|TRBJ2-1|TRBD2
TGTGCCAGCAGCGCCCTCTCCGGGACTAGCCCCACTAGGGAGCAGTTCTTC
CASSALSGTSPTREQFF
>TRBV19|NA|TRBJ2-6|NA
TGTGCCAGTAGTGCACAGGGTATCAGGCCTGGGGCCAACGTCCTGACTTTC
CASSAQGIRPGANVLTF
>TRBV5-1|NA|TRBJ2-7|NA
TGCGCCAGCAGCTTGGAAGCGGGTCGAATCGAAAGACTATCGGGCGAGCAGTACTTC
CASSLEAGRIERLSGEQYF
>TRBV28|many|TRBJ2-5|TRBD2
TGTGCCAGCACCTTCGGGACTAGCGGGAGAGAGACCCAGTACTTC
CASTFGTSGRETQYF
>TRBV28|many|TRBJ2-5|NA
TGTGCCAGCAGCCCGAGGCGTTTCCAAGAGACCCAGTACTTC
CASSPRRFQETQYF
>TRBV5-1|few|TRBJ1-3|NA
TGCGCCAGCAGCAAGACCGGCTCTGGAAACACCATATATTTT
CASSKTGSGNTIYF
>TRBV20-1|many|TRBJ2-1|TRBD2
TGCAGTGCCCCTAGCGGGAGGAACTACAATGAGCAGTTCTTC
CSAPSGRNYNEQFF
>TRBV5-4|NA|TRBJ2-7|NA
TGTGCCAGCAGCTTGGTGGGGGGACAGTCCGAGCAGTACTTC
CASSLVGGQSEQYF
>TRBV11-2|many|TRBJ2-1|NA
TGTGCCAGCAGCCCTCGGGACGGTCACAATGAGCAGTTCTTC
CASSPRDGHNEQFF
>TRBV18|NA|TRBJ1-1|TRBD1
TGTGCCAGCTCACCCGACAGGGGGGTGAACACTGAAGCTTTCTTT
CASSPDRGVNTEAFF
>TRBV6-1|many|TRBJ1-5|NA
TGTGCCAGCAGTGAAACCCCCCCCACCTATAGCAATCAGCCCCAGCATTTT
CASSETPPTYSNQPQHF
>TRBV5-1|many|TRBJ2-7|TRBD1
TGCGCCAGCAGCCCCCGGACAGGGGAAGACGAGCAGTACTTC
CASSPRTGEDEQYF
>TRBV7-2|few|TRBJ1-5|NA
TGTGCCAGCAGCCCGATCCCGGGGGCCAGTCAGCCCCAGCATTTT
CASSPIPGASQPQHF
>TRBV27|many|TRBJ1-5|NA
TGTGCCAGCAGTCCACGGGGGGTCATTAGCAATCAGCCCCAGCATTTT
CASSPRGVISNQPQHF
>TRBV3-1|many|TRBJ2-2|NA
TGTGCCAGCAGCAGACGTTCCGGGGAGCTGTTTTTT
CASSRRSGELFF
>TRBV10-3|NA|TRBJ2-1|TRBD2
TGTGCCATCAGTGTATCCGCCGGGACTAGCGGAGGAAATGAGCAGTTCTTC
CAISVSAGTSGGNEQFF
>TRBV7-8|few|TRBJ2-7|NA
TGTGCCAGCACATGGAGGCGTTCCGGGGCCGGGCAGTACTTC
CASTWRRSGAGQYF
>TRBV30|many|TRBJ2-7|TRBD2
TGTGCCTGTCTACCGGGACTAGCGACCTACGAGCAGTACTTC
CACLPGLATYEQYF
>TRBV27|few|TRBJ2-7|NA
TGTGCCAGCAGTTTATCGATAGGGCGCACCATGTACGAGCAGTACTTC
CASSLSIGRTMYEQYF
>TRBV6-1|NA|TRBJ1-5|NA
TGTGCCAGCAGTGAACCCGGGAGTGGAGGCCAGCCCCAGCATTTT
CASSEPGSGGQPQHF
>TRBV11-2|many|TRBJ2-5|NA
TGTGCCAGCAGCTCCCAGGCAAAAGAGACCCAGTACTTC
CASSSQAKETQYF
>TRBV27|many|TRBJ2-7|TRBD2
TGTGCCAGCAGTCCCAGTGAGACTAGCGGGAGCTACGAGCAGTACTTC
CASSPSETSGSYEQYF
>TRBV12-5|many|TRBJ2-1|NA
TGTGCTAGTGGTTTGGTACCGACAGGTGGAGGCCCCCATGAGCAGTTCTTC
CASGLVPTGGGPHEQFF
>TRBV12-5|few|TRBJ2-2|NA
TGTGCTAGTGGTCCCGATAGCGGAACCGGGGAGCTGTTTTTT
CASGPDSGTGELFF
>TRBV29-1|many|TRBJ1-1|NA
TGCAGCGTAACCAAGGGGACTGAAGCTTTCTTT
CSVTKGTEAFF
>TRBV9|few|TRBJ2-2|TRBD1
TGTGCCAGCAGCGTAGCTTATGTAGGGGGCAACACCGGGGAGCTGTTTTTT
CASSVAYVGGNTGELFF
>TRBV7-2|many|TRBJ1-4|NA
TGTGCCAGCAGCTCTAGGTCCCTTAATGAAAAACTGTTTTTT
CASSSRSLNEKLFF
>TRBV6-2/TRBV6-3|NA|TRBJ2-3|NA
TGTGCCAGCAGCGACGCCCCGGGATTGGCAGATACGCAGTATTTT
CASSDAPGLADTQYF
>TRBV28|many|TRBJ1-2|TRBD1
TGTGCCAGCAGTTTTCCGGGACAGGCGTCTCGCTACACCTTC
CASSFPGQASRYTF
>TRBV28|many|TRBJ2-3|NA
TGTGCCAGCAGTTTGATGTTGGGCGGCCCGAGCACAGATACGCAGTATTTT
CASSLMLGGPSTDTQYF
>TRBV6-1|NA|TRBJ1-4|NA
TGTGCCAGCAGTGAAGTAACCAGAGCCGTCACTCGTGAAAAACTGTTTTTT
CASSEVTRAVTREKLFF
>TRBV6-4|NA|TRBJ1-6|NA
TGTGCCAGCACGTACGGAGATAATTCACCCCTCCACTTT
CASTYGDNSPLHF
>TRBV5-1|many|TRBJ2-6|NA
TGCGCCAGCAGCTTGGTAGCAGCCAGCTCTGGGGCCAACGTCCTGACTTTC
CASSLVAASSGANVLTF
>TRBV28|many|TRBJ1-2|NA
TGTGCCAGCAGTGGGGACGGTCTTAACTATGGCTACACCTTC
CASSGDGLNYGYTF
>TRBV20-1|few|TRBJ2-3|TRBD2
TGCAGTGCTCCCCCCGGGACTAGTCCTGGCGATACGCAGTATTTT
CSAPPGTSPGDTQYF